These T cell receptor beta chains were read from a single sample in a study of shared clonotypes between healthy human individuals. Produced via immunoSEQ multiplex PCR; TCRdb's table is partial and in-frame only. The repertoire holds a few hundred thousand clones, with approximately 65% as singletons. Sequencing used memory CD4+ T cells sorted from blood. Receptors originate from a man younger than 45 in good health. Both conserved end residues are part of each CDR3. A D gene is named only where the DNA matches it firmly. For some rows the clone size is stated as once, few or many, or as a class when expanded; others skip it.

TRBV5-1	NA	TRBJ2-7	TRBD2	TGCGCCAGCAGCACTGGACCGACTAGCGGGAACTACGAGCAGTACTTC	CASSTGPTSGNYEQYF
TRBV11-2	few	TRBJ2-7	NA	TGTGCCAGCAGCTTCGGGGATAGCTCCTACGAGCAGTACTTC	CASSFGDSSYEQYF
TRBV5-8	NA	TRBJ1-2	NA	TGTGCCAGCAGCAACCGGGGGGGGCTCGGCTACACCTTC	CASSNRGGLGYTF
TRBV2	NA	TRBJ1-5	NA	TGTGCCAGCAGTCCATGGACAGCAGGAGGACAGCCCCAGCATTTT	CASSPWTAGGQPQHF
TRBV7-2	NA	TRBJ1-5	TRBD1	TGTGCCAGCAGCCGCGACAGGGCGAATCAGCCCCAGCATTTT	CASSRDRANQPQHF
TRBV9	NA	TRBJ2-5	NA	TGTGCCAGCAACGTCGGACCACAAGAGACCCAGTACTTC	CASNVGPQETQYF
TRBV19	NA	TRBJ2-1	TRBD2	TGTGCCAGTAGAGGGACTAGCGGGCGATCCTACAATGAGCAGTTCTTC	CASRGTSGRSYNEQFF
TRBV6-5	NA	TRBJ2-5	NA	TGTGCCAGCAGTTACTCCCGGGGCCAAGAGACCCAGTACTTC	CASSYSRGQETQYF
TRBV7-2	NA	TRBJ2-3	NA	TGTGCCAGCAGCTTAACGGGGGGCACAGATACGCAGTATTTT	CASSLTGGTDTQYF
TRBV7-2	NA	TRBJ2-1	NA	TGTGCCAGCAGCTTAGTCCCAGGGTATTGGGTCTTC	CASSLVPGYWVF
TRBV19	NA	TRBJ2-5	NA	TGTGCCAGTAGTATGGGGGCTTCGATTTTGAGCGGCCCGCAAGAGACCCAGTACTTC	CASSMGASILSGPQETQYF
TRBV5-1	NA	TRBJ2-7	NA	TGCGCCAGCAGCCCCCTGCGCGGGGTCTACGAGCAGTACTTC	CASSPLRGVYEQYF
TRBV7-8	NA	TRBJ1-2	NA	TGTGCCAGCAGCTTAGGAGAGGGGCCCTATGGCTACACCTTC	CASSLGEGPYGYTF
TRBV29-1	many	TRBJ2-5	NA	TGCAGCGTCGGACAGGGAGGGGCCGTGGAGACCCAGTACTTC	CSVGQGGAVETQYF
TRBV27	NA	TRBJ1-2	NA	TGTGCCAGCAGTAGGGACGGCGTATGGGGCTACACCTTC	CASSRDGVWGYTF
TRBV18	NA	TRBJ1-5	NA	TGTGCCAGCTCACCAAGGGATGGCAATCAGCCCCAGCATTTT	CASSPRDGNQPQHF
TRBV7-2	NA	TRBJ2-2	TRBD2	TGTGCCAGCAGCTTAACGGGACTAGCGGGCAACACCGGGGAGCTGTTTTTT	CASSLTGLAGNTGELFF
TRBV2	few	TRBJ1-2	NA	TGTGCCAGCAGTGAATGGGCGGCTAACTATGGCTACACCTTC	CASSEWAANYGYTF
TRBV7-2	NA	TRBJ1-4	NA	TGTGCCAGCAGCTTAGCGGGGGCTGGTAATGAAAAACTGTTTTTT	CASSLAGAGNEKLFF
TRBV6-1	NA	TRBJ2-2	TRBD1	TGTGCCAGCAAAGGGGACAGCTACACCGGGGAGCTGTTTTTT	CASKGDSYTGELFF
TRBV11-3	NA	TRBJ2-1	NA	TGTGCCAGCAGCCCAGGCCCGTCCAATGAGCAGTTCTTC	CASSPGPSNEQFF
TRBV29-1	NA	TRBJ2-5	NA	TGCAGCGACCGGACGTTTGAGACCCAGTACTTC	CSDRTFETQYF
TRBV25-1	NA	TRBJ1-1	NA	TGTGCCAGCAGTGCCCCGGGGGGCGTTTACACTGAAGCTTTCTTT	CASSAPGGVYTEAFF
TRBV4-2	NA	TRBJ2-7	TRBD2	TGTGCCAGCAGCCAAGGAGGACTAGCGGGAGTCTACGAGCAGTACTTC	CASSQGGLAGVYEQYF
TRBV7-2	NA	TRBJ1-5	TRBD1	TGTGCCAGCAGCGGTGGACAGGGGAATATAGCCCAGCATTTT	CASSGGQGNIAQHF
TRBV29-1	NA	TRBJ2-3	NA	TGCAGCGTTGATACGGGAACTAGCACAGATACGCAGTATTTT	CSVDTGTSTDTQYF
TRBV7-9	once	TRBJ2-3	TRBD1	TGTGCCAGCAGCCCTGGGGACAGGGAATACACAGATACGCAGTATTTT	CASSPGDREYTDTQYF
TRBV14	NA	TRBJ2-3	TRBD2	TGTGCCAGCAGCCAATCTAGCGGGGGCCACACAGATACGCAGTATTTT	CASSQSSGGHTDTQYF
TRBV4-3	NA	TRBJ1-3	NA	TGCGCCAGCAGTCACAATATCCCACAAGGGGCTACCATATATTTT	CASSHNIPQGATIYF
TRBV19	NA	TRBJ2-1	NA	TGTGCCAGTAGTTCCGGGTGGAGTGAGCAGTTCTTC	CASSSGWSEQFF
TRBV28	NA	TRBJ2-1	TRBD1	TGTGCCAGCTTACAGGGGGCTTTCTACAATGAGCAGTTCTTC	CASLQGAFYNEQFF
TRBV29-1	NA	TRBJ2-3	TRBD2	TGCAGCGTTCGCGCGGGAGTCGGCACAGATACGCAGTATTTT	CSVRAGVGTDTQYF
TRBV18	few	TRBJ2-7	NA	TGTGCCAGCTCAACAAGGACAGTACGGGGCTACGAGCAGTACTTC	CASSTRTVRGYEQYF
TRBV10-3	NA	TRBJ1-3	TRBD1	TGTGCCATCAGTGAGTCGAGGGGACAGGCAAACACCATATATTTT	CAISESRGQANTIYF
TRBV7-9	few	TRBJ1-2	TRBD1	TGTGCCAGCAGCTCGGGGACAGGGTCGGACTATGGCTACACCTTC	CASSSGTGSDYGYTF
TRBV2	few	TRBJ1-5	NA	TGTGCCAGCAGTGGAGGGGGGAATCAGCCCCAGCATTTT	CASSGGGNQPQHF
TRBV7-9	NA	TRBJ2-1	TRBD2	TGTGCCAGCAGCTCCAGGAGGGGGACTAGCATCAATGAGCAGTTCTTC	CASSSRRGTSINEQFF
TRBV9	many	TRBJ1-4	NA	TGTGCCAGCAGCGTAGGGAGTTCCAGAGCGAATGAAAAACTGTTTTTT	CASSVGSSRANEKLFF
TRBV5-1	few	TRBJ2-3	TRBD2	TGCGCCAGCAGCTGGGGACTAGCGGGAGGGCCAGATACGCAGTATTTT	CASSWGLAGGPDTQYF
TRBV15	NA	TRBJ1-4	TRBD1	TGTGCCACCAGCAGAGATCCCTACAGGGGTCACGAAAAACTGTTTTTT	CATSRDPYRGHEKLFF
TRBV18	NA	TRBJ2-7	NA	TGTGCCAGCTCACCAAGAAAAGGCTACGAGCAGTACTTC	CASSPRKGYEQYF
TRBV20-1	many	TRBJ2-3	NA	TGCAGTGCTAGACGGGTAGATACGCAGTATTTT	CSARRVDTQYF
TRBV20-1	once	TRBJ1-1	NA	TGCAGTGTAGAGGGGAACACTGAAGCTTTCTTT	CSVEGNTEAFF
TRBV7-2	once	TRBJ2-1	NA	TGTGCCAGCAGCTTAAAAAGTGGGAGACGGAATGAGCAGTTCTTC	CASSLKSGRRNEQFF
TRBV25-1	NA	TRBJ2-3	TRBD2	TGTGCCAGCAGTGACCCGACTAGCGGGAGCGACACAGATACGCAGTATTTT	CASSDPTSGSDTDTQYF
TRBV13	NA	TRBJ2-3	TRBD2	TGTGCCAGCAGTACTTTAGCGGGAGGGATGACAGATACGCAGTATTTT	CASSTLAGGMTDTQYF
TRBV11-2	NA	TRBJ1-3	NA	TGTGCCAGCAGCCCGTCCGAGGCAAGAAACACCATATATTTT	CASSPSEARNTIYF
TRBV6-5	NA	TRBJ2-6	NA	TGTGCCAGCAGGACAGTATCCGGGGCCAACGTCCTGACTTTC	CASRTVSGANVLTF
TRBV4-1	few	TRBJ1-1	TRBD1	TGCGCCAGCGGCGACAGGGAAGACACTGAAGCTTTCTTT	CASGDREDTEAFF
TRBV2	NA	TRBJ2-7	NA	TGTGCCAGCAGGGCGGGACTTATCTACGAGCAGTACTTC	CASRAGLIYEQYF
TRBV11-2	few	TRBJ2-3	TRBD1	TGTGCCAGCAGCATCTGGACAGGAAGCACCACAGATACGCAGTATTTT	CASSIWTGSTTDTQYF
TRBV7-9	NA	TRBJ1-1	NA	TGTGCCAGCAGCGGAACTGAAGCTTTCTTT	CASSGTEAFF
TRBV7-2	NA	TRBJ2-5	NA	TGTGCCAGCAGCTTAAATCGGGTAGGATTGGAGACCCAGTACTTC	CASSLNRVGLETQYF
TRBV20-1	few	TRBJ2-5	NA	TGCAGTGCAGGGTACGGGGAGACCCAGTACTTC	CSAGYGETQYF
TRBV7-2	few	TRBJ2-1	TRBD2	TGTGCCAGCACACGGACTAGCGGGAGCGATGAGCAGTTCTTC	CASTRTSGSDEQFF
TRBV27	few	TRBJ1-2	NA	TGTGCCAGCAGTTTAAGCAACGTCCTGGGGCGCCTTAATGGCTACACCTTC	CASSLSNVLGRLNGYTF
TRBV19	few	TRBJ1-5	TRBD1	TGTGCCAGCAGGGGGGCTGGTCAGCCCCAGCATTTT	CASRGAGQPQHF
TRBV5-1	NA	TRBJ1-4	TRBD1	TGCGCCAGCAGCCAGGACAGGGGGCGATTGGAAGAAAAACTGTTTTTT	CASSQDRGRLEEKLFF
TRBV2	NA	TRBJ1-4	NA	TGTGCCAGCATGGAGAGGAGAACTAATGAAAAACTGTTTTTT	CASMERRTNEKLFF
TRBV11-2	NA	TRBJ2-7	NA	TGTGCCAGCAGCTTGTTTTCCGGACCCTACGAGCAGTACTTC	CASSLFSGPYEQYF